One sample yielded the 4 T cell receptor beta chains listed below, sequenced in a study of beta chain features in type 1 diabetes listed by TCRdb under 2018. Preparation of the library involved the immunoSEQ multiplex PCR assay. All of the isolated RNA was reverse transcribed with the High Capacity cDNA Reverse Transcription Kit, so expressed TCRB transcripts were sequenced. TCRdb provides this immuneACCESS table in a form limited to in-frame rearrangements. Some clones are lacking; in checked studies, under half of them reflect an unresolved V gene, and why the rest are absent is not known. This sample holds about 700,000 clones; roughly 13% were observed only once. The top ten clonotypes cover 0.022% of the sample. The paper as a whole reports these results and caveats: Type 1 diabetes patients showed a moderate but significant shortening of TCRB CDR3 length in all four CD4+ subsets.

These TCRs' antigens remain unknown. Sequenced: naive CD4+ T cells from blood. The cell subset or site label here, explained by the study, means: true naive CD4+ T cells. The receptor source for this set is a man aged 18 to 30 with type 1 diabetes.

As to this clone: Different DNA sequences within this sample yield the same CDR3. J is TRBJ2-1 and V is TRBV30; the D gene is possibly TRBD2 (5 bases). There are 14 residues in the CDR3. Germline lookup yields CDR1 GTSNPN and CDR2 SVGIG (reference sequence). Trimming took 3 bases from V and 0 from J, leaving 9 bases between them. The CDR3 loop reads CAWRGVSSYNEQFF. CDR3 in DNA: TGTGCCTGGAGGGGAGTTAGCTCCTACAATGAGCAGTTCTTC.

This clone was seen a few times. The chain links TRBV19 to TRBJ1-2, with TRBD1 matching 7 bases. This CDR3 region has 14 residues. With V trimmed by 5 bases and J by 7 bases, 10 bases remained unmatched. Germline V lookup: CDR1 LNHDA, CDR2 SQIVND (reference sequence). This CDR3 is CASSLSQGRSGYTF. The DNA for the CDR3 is TGTGCCAGTAGTCTTTCACAGGGGAGAAGTGGCTACACCTTC. The full variable domain, completed using reference TRBV19 and TRBJ1-2, is DGGITQSPKYLFRKEGQNVTLSCEQNLNHDAMYWYRQDPGQGLRLIYYSQIVNDFQKGDIAEGYSVSREKKESFPLTVTSAQKNPTAFYLCASSLSQGRSGYTFGSGTRLTVV.

This chain joins TRBV5-1 and TRBJ1-1; unclear D gene. The CDR3 has 12 residues. Germline CDR1 and CDR2: SGHRS and YFSETQ. The V end was cut by 0 bases, the J end by 7 bases, with 7 bases between. The CDR3 DNA follows: TGCGCCAGCAGCTTGGGGGCCTATGAAGCTTTCTTT. Residues: CASSLGAYEAFF.

The rearrangement links TRBV5-1 to TRBJ2-5; D call uncertain. The CDR3 is made up of 12 amino acids. V lost 4 bases and J lost 2, with 6 bases in between. CDR1 SGHRS and CDR2 YFSETQ come from the germline V gene. CDR3 in amino acids: CASSRVQETQYF. Written as DNA, the CDR3 is TGCGCCAGCAGCCGCGTACAAGAGACCCAGTACTTC.